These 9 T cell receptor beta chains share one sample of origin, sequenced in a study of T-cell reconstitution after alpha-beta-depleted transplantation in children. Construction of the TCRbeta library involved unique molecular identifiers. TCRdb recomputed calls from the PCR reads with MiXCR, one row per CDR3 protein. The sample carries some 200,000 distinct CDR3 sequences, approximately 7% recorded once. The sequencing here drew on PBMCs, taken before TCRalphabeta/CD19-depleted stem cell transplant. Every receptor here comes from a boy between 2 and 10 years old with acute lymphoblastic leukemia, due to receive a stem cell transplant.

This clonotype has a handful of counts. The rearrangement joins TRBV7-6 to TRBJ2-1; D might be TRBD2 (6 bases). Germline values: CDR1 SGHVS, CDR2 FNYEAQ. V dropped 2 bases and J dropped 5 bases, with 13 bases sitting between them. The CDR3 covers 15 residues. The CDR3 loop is CASSLIGPGDNEQFF. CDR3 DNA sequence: TGTGCCAGCAGCTTAATTGGTCCGGGGGACAATGAGCAGTTCTTC.

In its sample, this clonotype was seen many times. The CDR3 reads CASSQDDKGLETQYF. Written as DNA, the CDR3 is TGTGCCAGCAGCCAAGATGATAAGGGGTTGGAGACCCAGTACTTC. This rearrangement joins TRBV4-2 to TRBJ2-5, with a weak D call TRBD1 (5 bases). The CDR3 runs 15 residues. Germline CDR1 reads LGHNA; CDR2 reads YNFKEQ. The germline V and J ends were trimmed by 0 bases and 5 bases, with 13 bases remaining between them.

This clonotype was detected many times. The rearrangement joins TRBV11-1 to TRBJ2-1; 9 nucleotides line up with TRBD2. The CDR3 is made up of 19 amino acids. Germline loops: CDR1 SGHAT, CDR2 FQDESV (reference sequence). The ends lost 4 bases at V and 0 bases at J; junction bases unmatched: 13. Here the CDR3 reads CASSSAGLAVVGSYNEQFF. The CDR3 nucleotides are TGTGCCAGCAGCTCAGCGGGACTAGCTGTGGTAGGCTCCTACAATGAGCAGTTCTTC. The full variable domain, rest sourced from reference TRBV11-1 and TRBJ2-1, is EAEVAQSPRYKITEKSQAVAFWCDPISGHATLYWYRQILGQGPELLVQFQDESVVDDSQLPKDRFSAERLKGVDSTLKIQPAELGDSAMYLCASSSAGLAVVGSYNEQFFGPGTRLTVL.

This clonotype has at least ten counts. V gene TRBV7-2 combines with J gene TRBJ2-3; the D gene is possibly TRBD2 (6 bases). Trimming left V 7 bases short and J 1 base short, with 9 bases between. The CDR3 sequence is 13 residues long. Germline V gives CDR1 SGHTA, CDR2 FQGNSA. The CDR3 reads CASNPGGTDTQYF. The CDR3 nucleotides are TGTGCCAGCAACCCGGGGGGCACAGATACGCAGTATTTT.

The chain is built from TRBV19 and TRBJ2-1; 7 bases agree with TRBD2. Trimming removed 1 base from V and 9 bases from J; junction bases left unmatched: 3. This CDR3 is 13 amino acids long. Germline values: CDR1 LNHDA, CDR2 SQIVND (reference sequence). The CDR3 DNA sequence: TGTGCCAGTAGTATAGCGGGAGGTTTTGAGCAGTTCTTC. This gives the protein CASSIAGGFEQFF.

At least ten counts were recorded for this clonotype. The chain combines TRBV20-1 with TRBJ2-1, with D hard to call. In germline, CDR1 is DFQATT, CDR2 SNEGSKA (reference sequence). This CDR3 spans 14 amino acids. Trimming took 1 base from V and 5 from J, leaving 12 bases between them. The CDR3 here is CSARGAGSHNEQFF. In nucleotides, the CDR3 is TGCAGTGCTAGAGGTGCCGGGTCACACAATGAGCAGTTCTTC.

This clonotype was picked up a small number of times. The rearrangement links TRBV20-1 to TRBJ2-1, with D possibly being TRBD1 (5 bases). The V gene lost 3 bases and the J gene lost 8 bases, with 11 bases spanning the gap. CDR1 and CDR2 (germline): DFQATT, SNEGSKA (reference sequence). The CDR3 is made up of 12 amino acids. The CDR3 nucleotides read TGCAGTGCTAGGGTCAGGGTCCATGAGCAGTTCTTC. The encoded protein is CSARVRVHEQFF.

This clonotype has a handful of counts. The CDR3: CSASEAGTEYGYTF. The CDR3 DNA follows: TGCAGTGCTAGTGAGGCGGGGACAGAATATGGCTACACCTTC. The chain couples TRBV20-1 to TRBJ1-2; 7 nucleotides agree with TRBD1. Germline-derived CDR1 and CDR2 are DFQATT and SNEGSKA (reference sequence). The CDR3 has 14 residues. Trimming at V came to 3 bases and at J to 5 bases, leaving 9 bases not matched to a gene.

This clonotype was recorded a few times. The CDR3 DNA sequence: TGTGCCAGTGTGAGAGAGGGAGAGACCCAGTACTTC. Protein sequence: CASVREGETQYF. The chain couples TRBV2 to TRBJ2-5, with D possibly being TRBD2 (5 bases). This CDR3 has 12 residues. The V and J ends lost 9 bases and 4 bases respectively, with 12 bases between them. The germline V gene has CDR1 SNHLY and CDR2 FYNNEI.